The 23 T cell receptor beta chains reported below all come from one sample, sequenced in a study of cytomegalovirus exposure and HLA in healthy donors (dated by TCRdb to 2016 to 2017). Libraries were made using the immunoSEQ multiplex PCR assay. For the multiplex PCR, a mixture combining 60 forward primers for TCR Vbeta segments and 13 reverse primers for TCR Jbeta segments was used. TCRdb took over this immuneACCESS table, retaining in-frame rearrangements with V and J assigned. Such tables are incomplete; in checked studies, under half of the missing clones stem from an unresolved V gene, and the remainder is unexplained. The sample table records about 130,000 clones; 70% to 80% of these occur just once. In total, the top ten clones hold around 6.3% of the sample. The source material was PBMCs. The receptors originated from a man aged 35 to 55 in good health and CMV-seropositive.

The chain joins TRBV5-4 to TRBJ2-5; D might be TRBD1 (6 bases). Germline loops: CDR1 SGHNT, CDR2 YYREEE (reference sequence). With 4 bases removed from V and 3 bases from J, the gap between germline ends came to 13 bases. The CDR3 has 14 amino acids. The CDR3 DNA sequence: TGTGCCAGCAGCAGATCCGGGACAAAAGAGACCCAGTACTTC. This encodes CASSRSGTKETQYF.

CDR3: CASGPPGGQETQYF. The CDR3 DNA follows: TGTGCTAGTGGTCCCCCCGGGGGGCAAGAGACCCAGTACTTC. This chain connects TRBV12-5 to TRBJ2-5; 7 nucleotides agree with TRBD2. Trimming took 5 bases from V and 2 from J; bases not matched to a gene: 5. The CDR3 consists of 14 residues. Germline V lookup: CDR1 LGHNT, CDR2 FRNRAP.

The chain links TRBV7-8 to TRBJ2-5, with 10 bases aligning to TRBD2. This CDR3 is 15 amino acids long. Germline assignment: CDR1 SGHVS and CDR2 FQNEAQ. The V gene end was trimmed by 8 bases and the J gene end by 5 bases; junction bases not matched to a gene: 11. In DNA form, the CDR3 reads TGTGCCAGCGGATATTGGACTAGCGGAGGGGAGACCCAGTACTTC. Its translation is CASGYWTSGGETQYF. Filled out from reference TRBV7-8 and TRBJ2-5, the complete variable domain reads GAGVSQSPRYKVAKRGQDVALRCDPISGHVSLFWYQQALGQGPEFLTYFQNEAQLDKSGLPSDRFFAERPEGSVSTLKIQRTQQEDSAVYLCASGYWTSGGETQYFGPGTRLLVL.

This rearrangement joins TRBV28 to TRBJ2-4, with TRBD1 identical over 7 bases. The germline gives CDR1 MDHEN, CDR2 SYDVKM. CDR3 length: 15 residues. J gave up 0 bases and V 5 bases, and 4 bases lay outside the gene matches. CDR3 sequence reads: CASSIPGGAKNIQYF. CDR3 DNA sequence: TGTGCCAGCAGTATCCCAGGGGGAGCCAAAAACATTCAGTACTTC. The full variable domain, rest sourced from reference TRBV28 and TRBJ2-4, is DVKVTQSSRYLVKRTGEKVFLECVQDMDHENMFWYRQDPGLGLRLIYFSYDVKMKEKGDIPEGYSVSREKKERFSLILESASTNQTSMYLCASSIPGGAKNIQYFGAGTRLSVL.

The chain carries TRBV7-2 and TRBJ2-3; TRBD2 might be the D (6 bases). The V end was cut by 3 bases, the J end by 4 bases, with 14 bases between. The germline V gene has CDR1 SGHTA and CDR2 FQGNSA. The CDR3 covers 15 residues. CDR3 amino acids: CASSFRAGSPDTQYF. Written as DNA, the CDR3 is TGTGCCAGCAGCTTTAGGGCCGGGAGCCCAGATACGCAGTATTTT.

This clone was seen only a few times. The chain is built from TRBV5-1 and TRBJ2-7, with unresolved D. The germline V gene has CDR1 SGHRS and CDR2 YFSETQ. This CDR3 has 13 residues. V lost 4 bases and J lost 3, with 11 bases in between. The CDR3 region has the DNA TGCGCCAGCAGCCTCTCGGTAAACTACGAGCAGTACTTC. It codes for CASSLSVNYEQYF.

This clone was recorded once. The chain couples TRBV19 to TRBJ1-2; tentative D call: TRBD1 (5 bases). CDR1 is LNHDA and CDR2 is SQIVND in the germline V gene (reference sequence). Trimming removed 6 bases at V and 4 bases at J, with 21 bases between. This CDR3 has 16 amino acids. The CDR3: CASSPPGGFLTYGYTF. CDR3 in DNA: TGTGCCAGTAGCCCCCCGGGGGGGTTCCTCACCTATGGCTACACCTTC. The full variable domain, completed using reference TRBV19 and TRBJ1-2, is DGGITQSPKYLFRKEGQNVTLSCEQNLNHDAMYWYRQDPGQGLRLIYYSQIVNDFQKGDIAEGYSVSREKKESFPLTVTSAQKNPTAFYLCASSPPGGFLTYGYTFGSGTRLTVV.

The CDR3 here is CATEGLENTGELFF. The CDR3 DNA reads TGTGCCACCGAGGGACTAGAAAACACCGGGGAGCTGTTTTTT. The genes are TRBV10-3 and TRBJ2-2; TRBD2 aligns across 8 bases. Looked up from germline, CDR1 is ENHRY and CDR2 is SYGVKD. V dropped 10 bases and J dropped 2; count of bases not matched to a gene: 6. CDR3 length: 14 residues.

This chain uses TRBV28 with TRBJ2-3; 8 nucleotides line up with TRBD2. Per germline, CDR1 MDHEN and CDR2 SYDVKM. J gave up 0 bases and V 7 bases, and 3 bases lay outside the gene matches. The CDR3 is 14 amino acids. CDR3 sequence: CASKLAGSTDTQYF. DNA of the CDR3: TGTGCCAGCAAGCTAGCGGGTAGCACAGATACGCAGTATTTT.

The rearrangement links TRBV5-1 to TRBJ2-5; 11 nucleotides line up with TRBD1. The CDR3 contains 16 residues. CDR1 is SGHRS, CDR2 YFSETQ, per germline. The V segment lost 0 bases and the J segment 3 bases; nucleotides outside the gene matches: 4. Here the CDR3 reads CASSLVDRGLEETQYF. CDR3 nucleotides: TGCGCCAGCAGCTTGGTGGACAGGGGGCTCGAAGAGACCCAGTACTTC. The whole variable domain, filled in from reference TRBV5-1 and TRBJ2-5, reads KAGVTQTPRYLIKTRGQQVTLSCSPISGHRSVSWYQQTPGQGLQFLFEYFSETQRNKGNFPGRFSGRQFSNSRSEMNVSTLELGDSALYLCASSLVDRGLEETQYFGPGTRLLVL.

The J gene is TRBJ2-7, the V gene TRBV7-9; TRBD1 aligns across 10 bases. Trimming cost V 2 bases and J 6 bases; bases outside gene matches: 7. The CDR3 has 15 amino acids. Germline V gives CDR1 SEHNR, CDR2 FQNEAQ (reference sequence). The DNA of the CDR3 is TGTGCCAGCAGCTTATGGACAGGGGGTGAGTCCGAGCAGTACTTC. Translation gives CASSLWTGGESEQYF. Variable domain in full (rest from reference TRBV7-9 and TRBJ2-7): DTGVSQNPRHKITKRGQNVTFRCDPISEHNRLYWYRQTLGQGPEFLTYFQNEAQLEKSRLLSDRFSAERPKGSFSTLEIQRTEQGDSAMYLCASSLWTGGESEQYFGPGTRLTVT.

This chain uses TRBV28 with TRBJ2-1, with D possibly matching TRBD2 (6 bases). The germline V and J ends were trimmed by 8 bases and 10 bases, with 15 bases remaining between them. This CDR3 is 12 amino acids long. Germline lookup yields CDR1 MDHEN and CDR2 SYDVKM. CDR3 amino acids: CASDGGLREQFF. CDR3 nucleotide sequence: TGTGCCAGCGATGGAGGGCTACGAGAGCAGTTCTTC. The whole variable domain, remainder taken from reference TRBV28 and TRBJ2-1, is DVKVTQSSRYLVKRTGEKVFLECVQDMDHENMFWYRQDPGLGLRLIYFSYDVKMKEKGDIPEGYSVSREKKERFSLILESASTNQTSMYLCASDGGLREQFFGPGTRLTVL.

With respect to this clone: Additional DNA sequences in this sample encode the identical CDR3. This chain links TRBV11-2 with TRBJ1-2; TRBD1 might be the D (6 bases). The CDR3 spans 14 residues. Trimming removed 1 base at V and 6 bases at J, with 12 bases between. CDR1 is SGHAT and CDR2 is FQNNGV in the germline V gene. In DNA, the CDR3 is TGTGCCAGCAGCTTAGTCACGGCAGGGGATGGCTACACCTTC. Translation: CASSLVTAGDGYTF. The variable domain in full, with the rest retrieved from reference TRBV11-2 and TRBJ1-2, is EAGVAQSPRYKIIEKRQSVAFWCNPISGHATLYWYQQILGQGPKLLIQFQNNGVVDDSQLPKDRFSAERLKGVDSTLKIQPAKLEDSAVYLCASSLVTAGDGYTFGSGTRLTVV.

The chain uses TRBV7-9 and TRBJ2-5; TRBD2 matches 8 bases. The CDR3 extends over 15 amino acids. The germline gives CDR1 SEHNR, CDR2 FQNEAQ (reference sequence). The trim removed 4 bases at V and 1 base at J, leaving 5 bases unmatched. The CDR3 nucleotides read TGTGCCAGCAGCTCCGTCGGACTAGCCCAAGAGACCCAGTACTTC. Protein sequence: CASSSVGLAQETQYF. Looking up the rest from reference TRBV7-9 and TRBJ2-5 gives the full variable domain: DTGVSQNPRHKITKRGQNVTFRCDPISEHNRLYWYRQTLGQGPEFLTYFQNEAQLEKSRLLSDRFSAERPKGSFSTLEIQRTEQGDSAMYLCASSSVGLAQETQYFGPGTRLLVL.

A note on this clone: Other DNA sequences of this sample code for an identical CDR3. The chain links TRBV28 to TRBJ2-1; perhaps TRBD1 as D (6 bases). The germline CDR1 and CDR2 sequences are MDHEN and SYDVKM. The V end was cut by 5 bases, the J end by 2 bases, with 10 bases between. This CDR3 is built from 14 residues. In nucleotides, the CDR3 is TGTGCCAGCAGTATACAGGGTACCTACAATGAGCAGTTCTTC. Its translation is CASSIQGTYNEQFF.

The chain employs TRBV27 and TRBJ1-1; no reliable D call. The CDR3 runs to 12 residues. V was clipped by 5 bases and J by 7 bases, with 11 bases between them. From germline, CDR1 is MNHEY and CDR2 SMNVEV (reference sequence). The CDR3 reads CASSRITGEAFF. The CDR3 nucleotides read TGTGCCAGCAGTCGCATTACGGGTGAAGCTTTCTTT.

This clone was counted once. Written as DNA, the CDR3 is TGTGCCTGGAGCGAAGACAGGAGCTCCTACAATGAGCAGTTCTTC. Protein: CAWSEDRSSYNEQFF. This chain uses TRBV30 with TRBJ2-1; maybe TRBD1 (6 bases). The CDR3 consists of 15 residues. Trimming removed 3 bases from V and 0 bases from J, with 12 bases in between. Germline CDR1 reads GTSNPN; CDR2 reads SVGIG (reference sequence).

There are a few counts of this clone. The chain is built from TRBV4-1 and TRBJ1-1; 10 positions agree with TRBD1. This CDR3 has 15 amino acids. With V trimmed by 4 bases and J by 4 bases, 6 bases remained unmatched. Germline V CDR1 and CDR2: MGHRA, YSYEKL. The CDR3 loop is CASSRGQGISTEAFF. The CDR3 nucleotides are TGCGCCAGCAGCCGGGGACAGGGGATAAGCACTGAAGCTTTCTTT.

V is TRBV9 and J is TRBJ1-1, with D tentatively TRBD1 (5 bases). Trimming removed 2 bases from V and 1 base from J, with 9 bases in between. CDR3 length equals 14 residues. Germline CDR1 and CDR2: SGDLS and YYNGEE. The CDR3: CASSVSGGNTEAFF. The DNA of the CDR3 is TGTGCCAGCAGCGTCTCGGGGGGGAACACTGAAGCTTTCTTT.

The CDR3 DNA reads as TGTGCCTGGAGTGTACTAATTTCCTACGAGCAGTACTTC. This codes for CAWSVLISYEQYF. The chain has TRBV30 and TRBJ2-7, with D unclear. Trimming left V 0 bases short and J 1 base short, with 7 bases between. This CDR3 has 13 residues. The germline V gene encodes CDR1 GTSNPN and CDR2 SVGIG (reference sequence).

The chain combines TRBV5-1 with TRBJ2-1, with TRBD2 identical over 8 bases. The CDR3 is made up of 15 amino acids. J lost 6 bases, V lost 3 bases, and 8 bases had no gene match. Germline values: CDR1 SGHRS, CDR2 YFSETQ. The CDR3 DNA is TGCGCCAGCAGCTGGGGAGCGGGAGAACTCAATGAGCAGTTCTTC. Protein: CASSWGAGELNEQFF. Supplemented by reference TRBV5-1 and TRBJ2-1, the full variable domain reads KAGVTQTPRYLIKTRGQQVTLSCSPISGHRSVSWYQQTPGQGLQFLFEYFSETQRNKGNFPGRFSGRQFSNSRSEMNVSTLELGDSALYLCASSWGAGELNEQFFGPGTRLTVL.

This chain uses TRBV30 with TRBJ2-7; 7 positions agree with TRBD1. V gave up 2 bases and J gave up 1 base; unmatched junction bases: 5. The germline V gene has CDR1 GTSNPN and CDR2 SVGIG (reference sequence). This CDR3 is built from 14 residues. CDR3 amino acids: CAWSLSRGSYEQYF. For the CDR3, the DNA is TGTGCCTGGAGTTTATCCAGGGGGTCCTACGAGCAGTACTTC.

Of note for this clone: This CDR3 is also generated by other DNA sequences in the sample. V gene TRBV11-2 combines with J gene TRBJ1-5; D is ambiguous. The CDR3 runs 16 residues. Germline V gene sequence: CDR1 SGHAT, CDR2 FQNNGV. Trimming removed 0 bases at V and 0 bases at J, with 9 bases between. CDR3 sequence (DNA): TGTGCCAGCAGCTTAGATCTAGGTAATAGCAATCAGCCCCAGCATTTT. It codes for CASSLDLGNSNQPQHF.